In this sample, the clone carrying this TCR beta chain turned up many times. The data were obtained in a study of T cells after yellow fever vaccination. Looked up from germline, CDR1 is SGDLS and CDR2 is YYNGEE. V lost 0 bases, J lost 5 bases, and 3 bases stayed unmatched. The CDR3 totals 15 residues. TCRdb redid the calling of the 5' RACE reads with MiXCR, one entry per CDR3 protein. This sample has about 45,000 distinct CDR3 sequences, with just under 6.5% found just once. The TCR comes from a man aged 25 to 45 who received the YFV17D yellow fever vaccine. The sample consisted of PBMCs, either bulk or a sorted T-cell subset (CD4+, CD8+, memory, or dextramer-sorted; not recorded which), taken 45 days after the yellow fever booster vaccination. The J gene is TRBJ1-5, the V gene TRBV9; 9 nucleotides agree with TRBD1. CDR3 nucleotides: TGTGCCAGCAGCGTAGGGGGGACAGGGCATCAGCCCCAGCATTTT. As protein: CASSVGGTGHQPQHF.